These 18 T cell receptor beta chains were sequenced from one sample in a study of blood T cell repertoires in COVID-19. Method: immunoSEQ multiplex PCR; TCRdb's copy keeps in-frame clones and lacks some. The repertoire has roughly 220,000 clones, about 83% of them found once; the top ten carry 6.8%. Input material: PBMCs or T cells enriched from blood (not recorded which). The source of these receptors is a middle-aged woman who had recovered from COVID-19.

This clone was counted between two and nine times. The genes are TRBV7-9 and TRBJ2-7; no clear D. CDR1 and CDR2 (germline): SEHNR, FQNEAQ (reference sequence). V gave up 3 bases and J gave up 2 bases, with 14 bases separating them. The CDR3 spans 15 residues. CDR3 sequence (DNA): TGTGCCAGCAGCTTCGCTGATCAAGGAGCCTACGAGCAGTACGTC. Translated, it gives CASSFADQGAYEQYV.

This chain links TRBV28 with TRBJ2-1; D may be TRBD1 (7 bases). Trimming took off 9 bases at V and 6 bases at J, with 12 bases between the two ends. From germline, CDR1 is MDHEN and CDR2 SYDVKM. The CDR3 sequence is 12 residues long. The CDR3 loop is CASRQGGNEQFF. DNA of the CDR3: TGTGCCAGTAGACAGGGAGGCAATGAGCAGTTCTTC.

This chain joins TRBV5-1 and TRBJ2-1, with 12 bases that match TRBD2. CDR1 and CDR2 from the germline V gene are SGHRS and YFSETQ. The V and J ends lost 2 bases and 8 bases, in that order; junction bases with no gene match: 11. The CDR3 consists of 17 residues. DNA for the CDR3: TGCGCCAGCAGCTTAAAGTTGACTAGCGGGAGTCTCGATGAGCAGTTCTTC. Its protein product is CASSLKLTSGSLDEQFF.

The chain joins TRBV4-2 to TRBJ2-2, with a tentative D call TRBD1 (5 bases). Germline V gene lookup returns CDR1 LGHNA and CDR2 YNFKEQ. The CDR3 runs 15 residues. V was trimmed by 0 bases and J by 2 bases, leaving 7 bases between them. CDR3 sequence reads: CASSQDRVNTGELFF. The CDR3 DNA reads TGTGCCAGCAGCCAAGACAGGGTAAACACCGGGGAGCTGTTTTTT.

J is TRBJ1-1 and V is TRBV5-8; 9 bases agree with TRBD1. The germline CDR1 and CDR2 sequences are SGHTS and YDEGEE. Trimming cost V 5 bases and J 4 bases; bases outside gene matches: 9. The CDR3 is 15 amino acids. The CDR3, as DNA: TGTGCCAGCAGGAGTGACAGGGGGGAGGGCACTGAAGCTTTCTTT. Its translation is CASRSDRGEGTEAFF.

This chain connects TRBV28 to TRBJ1-5; the D is unclear. The germline V and J ends were trimmed by 2 bases and 1 base, with 9 bases remaining between them. CDR3 size: 15 residues. CDR1 MDHEN and CDR2 SYDVKM come from the germline V gene. The CDR3 region has the DNA TGTGCCAGCAGTTTAGTGGGGAGCAGCAATCAGCCCCAGCATTTT. This encodes CASSLVGSSNQPQHF.

This sequence joins TRBV28 and TRBJ1-2; possible D gene TRBD1, 6 bases. Germline CDR1 MDHEN, CDR2 SYDVKM. The V and J ends lost 2 bases and 13 bases respectively, with 11 bases between them. This CDR3 has 11 amino acids. The CDR3 region is CASSLKDSPTF. In DNA form, the CDR3 reads TGTGCCAGCAGTTTAAAGGACAGCCCCACCTTC.

This rearrangement joins TRBV11-2 to TRBJ1-1; D gene ambiguous. There are 16 residues in the CDR3. CDR1 SGHAT and CDR2 FQNNGV come from the germline V gene. Trimming stripped 7 bases from V and 5 bases from J, with 23 bases between. CDR3 bases: TGTGCCAGCAACTCGGGGAGACAAGGAACAAAGACTGAAGCTTTCTTT. The encoded protein is CASNSGRQGTKTEAFF.

This chain uses TRBV19 with TRBJ2-1; D may be TRBD2 (7 bases). The V end was cut by 2 bases, the J end by 8 bases, with 16 bases between. Germline-derived CDR1 and CDR2 are LNHDA and SQIVND (reference sequence). This CDR3 has 15 amino acids. As DNA, the CDR3 is TGTGCCAGTAGTATAAGGGGGAGGGCCGGCGATGAGCAGTTCTTC. This encodes CASSIRGRAGDEQFF.

This chain joins TRBV28 and TRBJ2-7, with 10 nucleotides matching TRBD1. The length of the CDR3 is 16 residues. The J segment lost 3 bases and the V segment lost 6 bases, leaving 11 bases of the junction unmatched. The V gene's germline CDR1 is MDHEN and CDR2 SYDVKM. The CDR3 spells CASRPGTGVVDYEQYF. The CDR3, as DNA: TGTGCCAGCAGGCCGGGGACAGGGGTTGTGGACTACGAGCAGTACTTC.

The CDR3 here is CASSQVRQGSYEQYF. The DNA of the CDR3 is TGCGCCAGCAGCCAAGTAAGACAGGGATCCTACGAGCAGTACTTC. The rearrangement joins TRBV4-1 to TRBJ2-7, with TRBD1 matching over 7 bases. From germline, CDR1 is MGHRA and CDR2 YSYEKL. This CDR3 comprises 15 residues. V lost 1 base to trimming and J lost 1 base; unmatched junction nucleotides: 4.

Only one count was recorded for this clone. The chain links TRBV5-1 to TRBJ2-1; TRBD2 matches at 8 bases. The CDR3 has 15 residues. The junction had 7 bases not matched to a gene; V was cut back by 0 bases and J by 8 bases. From germline, CDR1 is SGHRS and CDR2 YFSETQ. The DNA for the CDR3 is TGCGCCAGCAGCTTGGAAGCGGGAGTTCGGGATGAGCAGTTCTTC. Protein product: CASSLEAGVRDEQFF.

The chain has TRBV7-9 and TRBJ2-3, with D maybe TRBD2 (7 bases). The CDR3 runs to 17 residues. Trimming cost V 6 bases and J 2 bases, with 21 bases left between them. Germline values: CDR1 SEHNR, CDR2 FQNEAQ (reference sequence). The CDR3 DNA reads as TGTGCCAGCAGACTCCCTTGGGGGGGGCAGCTCACAGATACGCAGTATTTT. It specifies CASRLPWGGQLTDTQYF.

The rearrangement joins TRBV29-1 to TRBJ2-3; 13 bases match TRBD2. Trimming took 6 bases from V and 5 from J; bases not matched to a gene: 5. The CDR3 totals 14 residues. Per the germline V gene, CDR1 is SQVTM and CDR2 is ANQGSEA. The CDR3 region has the DNA TGCAGCGTGGGGACTAGCGGGATTCGAGATACGCAGTATTTT. Amino acids: CSVGTSGIRDTQYF.

Of note for this clone: Distinct nucleotide sequences in the sample also encode this CDR3. The genes are TRBV27 and TRBJ1-5; possibly TRBD1 for D (5 bases). Germline V lookup: CDR1 MNHEY, CDR2 SMNVEV (reference sequence). CDR3 size: 15 residues. Trimming removed 5 bases from V and 2 bases from J, with 13 bases in between. The CDR3 region is CASSPGTGGNQPQHF. In nucleotides, the CDR3 is TGTGCCAGCAGTCCCGGGACGGGGGGCAATCAGCCCCAGCATTTT.

The chain recombines TRBV19 with TRBJ1-2, with 7 nucleotides matching TRBD1. Germline CDR1 LNHDA, CDR2 SQIVND (reference sequence). The CDR3 covers 16 residues. V lost 6 bases and J lost 0; bases outside the gene matches: 10. The CDR3 loop is CASSKTGQLANYGYTF. In nucleotides, the CDR3 is TGTGCCAGTAGCAAGACGGGACAGCTAGCTAACTATGGCTACACCTTC.

The chain joins TRBV15 to TRBJ1-2, with D possibly TRBD1 on 5 matching bases. Germline V gene sequence: CDR1 LNHNV, CDR2 YYDKDF (reference sequence). This CDR3 is built from 14 residues. With 0 bases removed from V and 7 bases from J, the gap between germline ends came to 12 bases. Written as DNA, the CDR3 is TGTGCCACCAGCAGAGAAAGGGGCGCGGCTGGCTACACCTTC. It yields the protein CATSRERGAAGYTF.

The chain has TRBV24-1 and TRBJ2-3; 9 bases match TRBD1. From germline, CDR1 is KGHDR and CDR2 SFDVKD. The V segment lost 1 base and the J segment 9 bases; nucleotides outside the gene matches: 4. CDR3 length: 14 residues. The CDR3 coding sequence is TGTGCCACCAGTGATTTCGGACAGGGGTCCACGCAGTATTTT. It translates to CATSDFGQGSTQYF.